This TCR beta chain was captured by sequencing in a study of identical twins. One entry per CDR3 protein, called by TCRdb with MiXCR from the 5' RACE reads. The data hold a few hundred thousand distinct CDR3 sequences, with more than 9% observed a single time. With V trimmed by 3 bases and J by 4 bases, 5 bases remained unmatched. The CDR3 is 16 amino acids. Germline CDR1 is LNHNV and CDR2 is YYDKDF (reference sequence). Study-wide results and limits: Without tracking the same donors, conclusions rested on cross-sectional statistical analysis.

This clonotype was counted a few times. Antigen: not known. These sequences were also reported in another study, on yellow fever vaccine responses in identical twins.

The receptor was isolated from a woman under 30 in good health. This rearrangement joins TRBV15 to TRBJ2-2; 10 nucleotides align to TRBD2. The sequencing input was PBMCs. The CDR3 reads CATSSSGGLFTGELFF. For the CDR3, the DNA is TGTGCCACCAGCAGTAGCGGGGGGCTTTTCACCGGGGAGCTGTTTTTT.